This TCR beta chain was captured by sequencing in a study of chemoradiotherapy in HPV16-positive cancers (dated by TCRdb to between 2021 and 2024). Background on the whole study: Candidate HPV-specific T-cell clones and common TCR motifs were defined by functional T-cell assays performed on cells from two HPV16-positive patients. The study asked whether T-cell immunity to the HPV oncoproteins E6 and E7 changes during chemoradiotherapy and whether this immunity affects survival. The candidate HPV-specific TCRs and motifs were subsequently tracked in TCR repertoires obtained from fewer than 95 patients with HPV-related cancers. Points the paper makes about the study in general: Improved recurrence-free survival in HPV16-positive patients was associated with expansion of HPV-responsive T cells during chemoradiotherapy. Expansion of candidate HPV-specific clones and E7-related TCR motifs was observed in the tumor microenvironment during treatment, whereas no such expansion was observed for non-HPV-specific T cells. The functional definition of HPV-specific T cells came from only a couple of HPV16-positive patients, and the survival association was reported for HPV16-positive patients.

Because repertoires were sampled repeatedly during chemoradiotherapy, clonal expansion in the tumor microenvironment could be followed. To note about this clone: No cognate antigen has been identified for it. The sample holds no much larger clone one base away, and base qualities are not on file.

Preparation of the library involved the immunoSEQ multiplex PCR assay. Entries here come from immuneACCESS through TCRdb and include only in-frame sequences with V and J called. Some clones fail to appear in such tables; in the studies checked, an unresolved V gene covers under half of the shortfall, and the cause of the remainder is unknown. This sample is represented by some 29,000 clones; over 85% of them were singletons. The ten biggest clones cover about a sixth of the sample. Sequenced material: blood, taken from a patient who underwent chemoradiotherapy. The receptor was derived from a human donor with HPV-associated anogenital cancer.

The CDR3 amino acid sequence is: CASSLAGTSGTYEQYF. Read as DNA, the sequence is TGTGCCAGCAGCTTGGCCGGGACTAGCGGTACCTACGAGCAGTACTTC. This sequence uses TRBV5-5 and TRBJ2-7; 11 bases in the middle match TRBD2. Germline trimming: 0 bases from V, 2 bases from J; junction bases outside gene matches: 4. The germline V gene (reference sequence) supplies CDR1 SGHKS and CDR2 YYEKEE. The CDR3 covers 16 residues, taking in both the cysteine and the phenylalanine. Here the CDR3 DNA is all that survives: 48 bases in frame from base 1.